This TCR beta chain was recovered during a study of shared clonotypes between healthy human individuals. General study points: Clonotypes not shared had lower generation probabilities than those common to all four donors.

For every subset, genomic DNA was evenly distributed across several immunoSEQ plates. The data were produced by immunoSEQ multiplex PCR, yet TCRdb's version contains in-frame clones alone and is incomplete. The table shows over 2 million clones, with 85% to 95% occurring only once. Details on this clone: Its specificity is not known.

This CDR3 is built from 17 residues. V was shortened by 1 base and J by 6 bases, with 18 bases between the two germline ends. Per the germline V gene, CDR1 is SGHDN and CDR2 is FVKESK. This chain joins TRBV14 and TRBJ2-2, with D possibly being TRBD1 (5 bases). Sequences were obtained from naive CD4+ T cells sorted from blood. The subset denotes: CD45RA+ positively selected. This clonotype was sampled from a man in his late teens or twenties in good health. CDR3 bases: TGTGCCAGCAGCCAAGGCCCCGGACAAGCGAGATCCGGGGAGCTGTTTTTT. It specifies CASSQGPGQARSGELFF.